Below, 32 T cell receptor beta chains from the same sample are listed, as sequenced in a study of identical twins. MiXCR, run by TCRdb on the 5' RACE reads, gives a single entry per CDR3 protein. In the table there are around 480,000 distinct CDR3 sequences, roughly an eighth of which are singletons. The same specimen was also included in a second study, on yellow fever vaccine responses in identical twins.

The sequenced material came from CD4+ T cells sorted from blood. These receptors all come from a woman aged 18-35 years in good health.

This chain uses TRBV18 with TRBJ2-7; D possibly matches TRBD1 or TRBD2 (5 bases each). The CDR3 has 14 amino acids. Trimming stripped 0 bases from V and 6 bases from J, with 12 bases between. From germline, CDR1 is KGHSH and CDR2 LQKENI. The chain's CDR3 is CASSPPSQRGEQYF. The CDR3 DNA follows: TGTGCCAGCTCACCACCCAGTCAGAGGGGCGAGCAGTACTTC.

J is TRBJ2-7 and V is TRBV6-2 or TRBV6-3, with TRBD1 matching 7 bases. Trimming cost V 0 bases and J 3 bases; bases outside gene matches: 2. The CDR3 consists of 14 residues. Germline-derived CDR1 and CDR2 are MNHEY and SVGEGT. The CDR3 is CASSYSGQYYEQYF. For the CDR3, the DNA is TGTGCCAGCAGTTACTCGGGACAGTACTACGAGCAGTACTTC.

The V and J genes are TRBV7-9 and TRBJ1-1, with D maybe TRBD1 (6 bases). V lost 5 bases, J lost 6 bases, and 13 bases lay in between. CDR1 and CDR2 (germline): SEHNR, FQNEAQ (reference sequence). The CDR3 consists of 13 residues. The CDR3 nucleotides read TGTGCCAGCAGCCTTAAGGGGGGATCTGAAGCTTTCTTT. Its translation: CASSLKGGSEAFF.

The table lists this clonotype with a few counts. This chain uses TRBV11-2 with TRBJ2-2, with 7 bases aligning to TRBD2. Germline-derived CDR1 and CDR2 are SGHAT and FQNNGV. Trimming removed 5 bases from V and 4 bases from J; junction bases left unmatched: 10. This CDR3 is 16 amino acids long. CDR3 DNA sequence: TGTGCCAGCAGCCCGAGGGGAGGGAAGCGCACCGGGGAGCTGTTTTTT. It is translated as CASSPRGGKRTGELFF.

This clonotype was counted a few times. The chain combines TRBV20-1 with TRBJ2-7; D not resolved. The germline CDR1 and CDR2 sequences are DFQATT and SNEGSKA (reference sequence). The CDR3 contains 13 residues. Trimming removed 1 base at V and 2 bases at J, with 9 bases between. DNA for the CDR3: TGCAGTGCTAGAGTTGCGAAAACCTACGAGCAGTACTTC. Translated, it gives CSARVAKTYEQYF.

The genes are TRBV5-1 and TRBJ2-5; 8 positions match TRBD2. V lost 0 bases and J lost 2; bases outside the gene matches: 15. The CDR3 length is 19 residues. The germline gives CDR1 SGHRS, CDR2 YFSETQ. CDR3 nucleotides: TGCGCCAGCAGCTTGGCCAGCCTCAATTCAATAGCGGGGCAAGAGACCCAGTACTTC. Amino acids: CASSLASLNSIAGQETQYF.

The chain has TRBV15 and TRBJ2-7; 8 nucleotides align to TRBD1. Germline V gene data show CDR1 as LNHNV and CDR2 as YYDKDF (reference sequence). This CDR3 contains 16 residues. V gave up 2 bases and J gave up 1 base; unmatched junction bases: 7. The CDR3 nucleotides read TGTGCCACCAGCAGACCCGACAGGGGAGCGTCCTACGAGCAGTACTTC. Translated: CATSRPDRGASYEQYF.

V and J are TRBV5-1 and TRBJ2-7; no definite D call. The germline CDR1 and CDR2 sequences are SGHRS and YFSETQ. V was pared by 0 bases and J by 6 bases, with 16 bases between. This CDR3 is 15 amino acids long. The CDR3 is CASSLVMGPPGEQYF. CDR3 DNA: TGCGCCAGCAGCTTGGTCATGGGCCCTCCGGGCGAGCAGTACTTC.

The table lists this clonotype with a few counts. V gene TRBV29-1 combines with J gene TRBJ2-7, with 7 positions matching TRBD2. J was trimmed by 4 bases and V by 6 bases; bases with no gene match: 18. Germline V CDR1 and CDR2: SQVTM, ANQGSEA. The CDR3 covers 16 residues. The CDR3 is CSVWGGGRAGVYEQYF. In nucleotides, the CDR3 is TGCAGCGTATGGGGTGGTGGTCGGGCGGGAGTTTACGAGCAGTACTTC.

Only a few counts were recorded for this clonotype. The chain is built from TRBV15 and TRBJ2-2; 12 nucleotides agree with TRBD2. V gave up 1 base and J gave up 7 bases; unmatched junction bases: 4. Germline CDR1 LNHNV, CDR2 YYDKDF (reference sequence). The CDR3 is 16 residues long. The CDR3 region has the DNA TGTGCCACCAGCAGAGGGGAACTAGCGGGAGGCGGGGAGCTGTTTTTT. Translated: CATSRGELAGGGELFF.

This clonotype was counted between two and nine times. The rearrangement joins TRBV12-3 or TRBV12-4 to TRBJ1-4; maybe TRBD1 (5 bases). Trimming took off 5 bases at V and 8 bases at J, with 18 bases between the two ends. The CDR3 has 15 residues. CDR3 protein: CASSQQAGWGEKLFF. For the CDR3, the DNA is TGTGCCAGCAGTCAGCAGGCGGGCTGGGGCGAAAAACTGTTTTTT.

The chain recombines TRBV6-1 with TRBJ2-7; TRBD1 agrees at 9 bases. V trimming: 8 bases; J trimming: 6 bases; junction bases outside the gene matches: 17. Per the germline V gene, CDR1 is MNHNS and CDR2 is SASEGT. CDR3 length equals 16 residues. Here the CDR3 reads CASHLGSGTGKTEQYF. The DNA of the CDR3 is TGTGCCAGCCACCTCGGCTCGGGGACAGGGAAGACCGAGCAGTACTTC.

This clonotype appeared a few times. The rearrangement joins TRBV4-2 to TRBJ2-2; 11 bases map to TRBD1. With V trimmed by 4 bases and J by 3 bases, 10 bases remained unmatched. Germline CDR1 is LGHNA and CDR2 is YNFKEQ. CDR3 length: 18 residues. The CDR3 DNA reads as TGTGCCAGCAGCCCCCTGCCCGGGACAGGGGGTTACACCGGGGAGCTGTTTTTT. Translating it yields CASSPLPGTGGYTGELFF.

In its sample, this clonotype was seen a few times. The V gene is TRBV7-3, the J gene TRBJ2-6; D unresolved. Germline V gene sequence: CDR1 SGHTA, CDR2 FQGTGA. The V gene lost 4 bases and the J gene lost 3 bases, with 4 bases spanning the gap. The length of the CDR3 is 13 residues. The CDR3 DNA reads as TGTGCCAGCAGCTCCTTTGGGGCCAACGTCCTGACTTTC. This sequence encodes CASSSFGANVLTF.

This rearrangement joins TRBV11-2 to TRBJ2-1, with D maybe TRBD2 (6 bases). The V gene's germline CDR1 is SGHAT and CDR2 FQNNGV. The CDR3 runs to 16 residues. With 2 bases removed from V and 4 bases from J, the gap between germline ends came to 15 bases. CDR3 sequence: CASSLFGGNLYNEQFF. For the CDR3, the DNA is TGTGCCAGCAGCTTATTCGGGGGAAACCTATACAATGAGCAGTTCTTC. The full variable domain, in which reference TRBV11-2 and TRBJ2-1 provide the parts outside the CDR3, is EAGVAQSPRYKIIEKRQSVAFWCNPISGHATLYWYQQILGQGPKLLIQFQNNGVVDDSQLPKDRFSAERLKGVDSTLKIQPAKLEDSAVYLCASSLFGGNLYNEQFFGPGTRLTVL.

The chain couples TRBV20-1 to TRBJ2-3; 12 bases map to TRBD1. Per the germline V gene, CDR1 is DFQATT and CDR2 is SNEGSKA (reference sequence). The V segment lost 6 bases and the J segment 3 bases; nucleotides outside the gene matches: 7. This CDR3 has 15 amino acids. CDR3 region: CSANRDRGRTDTQYF. CDR3 DNA: TGCAGTGCAAACCGGGACAGGGGGCGTACAGATACGCAGTATTTT.

This clonotype has a handful of counts. The chain employs TRBV12-3 or TRBV12-4 and TRBJ1-5; 8 bases line up with TRBD1. V gave up 1 base and J gave up 5 bases; unmatched junction bases: 7. This CDR3 region has 16 residues. The CDR3 loop reads CASSLVGGTGDQPQHF. CDR3 bases: TGTGCCAGCAGTTTAGTGGGAGGGACAGGAGATCAGCCCCAGCATTTT.

This rearrangement joins TRBV12-3 or TRBV12-4 to TRBJ2-7; 10 bases map to TRBD2. CDR3 length equals 14 residues. The V and J ends lost 5 bases and 6 bases, in that order; junction bases with no gene match: 7. CDR3 amino acids: CASSPSGGAREQYF. The CDR3 DNA sequence: TGTGCCAGCAGTCCCAGCGGGGGGGCTCGCGAGCAGTACTTC.

This clonotype appeared many times. The chain carries TRBV12-3 or TRBV12-4 and TRBJ2-6; 8 nucleotides match TRBD1. This CDR3 has 17 amino acids. Germline trimming cut 1 base from V and 0 bases from J; bases unmatched to any gene: 2. The CDR3 is CASSLGTGPSGANVLTF. The CDR3 DNA is TGTGCCAGCAGTTTAGGGACAGGGCCCTCTGGGGCCAACGTCCTGACTTTC.

The genes are TRBV7-8 and TRBJ2-3; a possible D gene is TRBD2 (5 bases). Germline loops: CDR1 SGHVS, CDR2 FQNEAQ. This CDR3 has 14 amino acids. V dropped 2 bases and J dropped 4 bases, with 10 bases sitting between them. CDR3 sequence reads: CASSLYGISDTQYF. The DNA of the CDR3 is TGTGCCAGCAGCTTATACGGGATTTCAGATACGCAGTATTTT.

The chain is built from TRBV27 and TRBJ2-7, with 7 bases identical to TRBD1. This CDR3 comprises 15 residues. V dropped 7 bases and J dropped 4; count of bases not matched to a gene: 13. The germline V gene has CDR1 MNHEY and CDR2 SMNVEV (reference sequence). The CDR3 spells CASTPRGGRAYEQYF. Here the CDR3 DNA reads TGTGCCAGCACCCCCCGAGGGGGCCGGGCTTACGAGCAGTACTTC.

This clonotype has only a few counts. The V gene is TRBV28, the J gene TRBJ2-1, with D perhaps matching TRBD1 (6 bases). The CDR3 has 16 amino acids. Trimming removed 3 bases at V and 2 bases at J, with 14 bases between. CDR1 is MDHEN and CDR2 is SYDVKM in the germline V gene. This CDR3 reads CASSFPGERPYNEQFF. The CDR3 DNA sequence: TGTGCCAGCAGTTTCCCAGGGGAGCGACCCTACAATGAGCAGTTCTTC.

A few counts support this clonotype. This chain links TRBV7-8 with TRBJ2-7; 8 nucleotides line up with TRBD2. V lost 3 bases to trimming and J lost 7 bases; unmatched junction nucleotides: 14. The germline CDR1 and CDR2 sequences are SGHVS and FQNEAQ. The length of the CDR3 is 16 residues. CDR3 nucleotides: TGTGCCAGCAGCTTTCCCCCTCAACTTAGCGGGGTAGAGCAGTACTTC. It specifies CASSFPPQLSGVEQYF.

Ten or more counts support this clonotype. The chain uses TRBV12-3 or TRBV12-4 and TRBJ2-6; D remains ambiguous. The CDR3 covers 14 residues. Trimming pared 9 bases from V and 0 bases from J, leaving 9 bases between. The CDR3 loop is CASAKSSGANVLTF. CDR3 DNA sequence: TGTGCCAGTGCAAAGAGCTCTGGGGCCAACGTCCTGACTTTC.

This clonotype was counted only a few times. The V and J genes are TRBV7-8 and TRBJ2-5; 11 nucleotides align to TRBD1. From germline, CDR1 is SGHVS and CDR2 FQNEAQ. Trimming removed 4 bases from V and 8 bases from J; junction bases left unmatched: 9. The CDR3 sequence is 15 residues long. CDR3 sequence: CASSSGQGAQSTQYF. The CDR3 DNA sequence: TGTGCCAGCAGCTCAGGACAGGGGGCGCAATCCACCCAGTACTTC.

The chain combines TRBV2 with TRBJ2-7; possibly TRBD1 for D (5 bases). CDR1 is SNHLY, CDR2 FYNNEI, per germline. V dropped 5 bases and J dropped 0 bases, with 17 bases sitting between them. The CDR3 is 16 residues long. DNA for the CDR3: TGTGCCAGCAGTCGTACAGGACGCTCAAGCTCCTACGAGCAGTACTTC. Residues: CASSRTGRSSSYEQYF. Full variable domain (outside the CDR3, taken from reference TRBV2 and TRBJ2-7): EPEVTQTPSHQVTQMGQEVILRCVPISNHLYFYWYRQILGQKVEFLVSFYNNEISEKSEIFDDQFSVERPDGSNFTLKIRSTKLEDSAMYFCASSRTGRSSSYEQYFGPGTRLTVT.

The V and J genes are TRBV7-9 and TRBJ1-1; weak D call: TRBD1 (5 bases). CDR1 SEHNR and CDR2 FQNEAQ come from the germline V gene (reference sequence). V was cut by 8 bases and J by 10 bases, with 17 bases left in between. The CDR3 runs 12 residues. The CDR3 loop reads CASAGPVLTAFF. The CDR3 bases are TGTGCCAGCGCAGGGCCAGTTTTAACAGCTTTCTTT.

This clonotype was seen ten or more times. The V and J genes are TRBV12-3 or TRBV12-4 and TRBJ2-5; D may be TRBD2 (6 bases). The germline V and J ends were trimmed by 6 bases and 9 bases, with 11 bases remaining between them. The CDR3 consists of 11 residues. CDR3 in DNA: TGTGCCAGCAGGACGGGGACTGCCCAGTACTTC. Its translation: CASRTGTAQYF.

This clonotype has more than one count but fewer than ten. V gene TRBV6-2 or TRBV6-3 combines with J gene TRBJ2-5; 8 positions agree with TRBD1. Germline-derived CDR1 and CDR2 are MNHEY and SVGEGT. This CDR3 region has 15 residues. With V trimmed by 5 bases and J by 5 bases, 10 bases remained unmatched. CDR3 in amino acids: CASSQGQGEVETQYF. DNA of the CDR3: TGTGCCAGCAGTCAAGGACAGGGTGAAGTGGAGACCCAGTACTTC.

The CDR3 loop reads CASRFAAGGNTEAFF. The CDR3 DNA reads TGTGCCAGCAGATTCGCGGCGGGGGGGAACACTGAAGCTTTCTTT. The chain recombines TRBV7-9 with TRBJ1-1, with a possible D match to TRBD1 (5 bases). With 6 bases removed from V and 1 base from J, the gap between germline ends came to 15 bases. The CDR3 loop spans 15 amino acids. Germline lookup yields CDR1 SEHNR and CDR2 FQNEAQ (reference sequence).

This clonotype was seen a handful of times. V and J are TRBV20-1 and TRBJ1-5, with 7 positions matching TRBD1. This CDR3 is built from 15 residues. V gave up 1 base and J gave up 3 bases; unmatched junction bases: 6. The germline V gene has CDR1 DFQATT and CDR2 SNEGSKA (reference sequence). The CDR3: CSARGRDSYNQPQHF. The CDR3 DNA is TGCAGTGCTAGAGGCCGGGACAGTTACAATCAGCCCCAGCATTTT.

This chain connects TRBV6-2 or TRBV6-3 to TRBJ2-7; 10 bases map to TRBD2. The CDR3 totals 17 residues. J lost 6 bases, V lost 4 bases, and 15 bases had no gene match. Looked up from germline, CDR1 is MNHEY and CDR2 is SVGEGT. The CDR3 bases are TGTGCCAGCAGTTCACCTTCACCCGGGACTAGCGTAGGCGAGCAGTACTTC. Translation gives CASSSPSPGTSVGEQYF.